The 12 T cell receptor beta chains below were found in one sample sequenced in a study of T cell changes during pregnancy in multiple sclerosis. Libraries were prepared by immunoSEQ multiplex PCR; TCRdb keeps only in-frame clonotypes and omits some of them. This sample has 39,000 or so clones, with 91% found just once. Sequences were derived from CD8+ T cells from peripheral blood mononuclear cells, sampled after pregnancy. All receptors come from a female donor with multiple sclerosis, enrolled in a pregnancy study.

This clone has only one observation. The chain uses TRBV11-2 and TRBJ2-3; 8 positions match TRBD2. Germline CDR1 reads SGHAT; CDR2 reads FQNNGV. Trimming took 5 bases from V and 8 from J; bases not matched to a gene: 12. The CDR3 loop spans 15 amino acids. This CDR3 reads CASSPKREKPLTQYF. CDR3 sequence (DNA): TGTGCCAGCAGCCCCAAGCGGGAGAAACCACTTACGCAGTATTTT.

The V gene is TRBV6-1, the J gene TRBJ1-1; D call uncertain. Trimming removed 6 bases from V and 1 base from J, with 6 bases in between. Germline CDR1 is MNHNS and CDR2 is SASEGT. The CDR3 is 12 residues long. Written as DNA, the CDR3 is TGTGCCAGCAGCCTCAGGAACACTGAAGCTTTCTTT. Its protein is CASSLRNTEAFF.

This clone was picked up one time. This sequence joins TRBV11-2 and TRBJ2-1, with D unresolved. This CDR3 is 14 amino acids long. V dropped 1 base and J dropped 0 bases, with 4 bases sitting between them. Per the germline V gene, CDR1 is SGHAT and CDR2 is FQNNGV. The CDR3 loop reads CASSLVHSYNEQFF. In nucleotides, the CDR3 is TGTGCCAGCAGCTTAGTTCACTCCTACAATGAGCAGTTCTTC.

The rearrangement joins TRBV15 to TRBJ2-7; unclear D gene. V was shortened by 5 bases and J by 0 bases, with 17 bases between the two germline ends. The length of the CDR3 is 16 residues. The germline CDR1 and CDR2 sequences are LNHNV and YYDKDF (reference sequence). Here the CDR3 reads CATSARRVGSSYEQYF. CDR3 nucleotide sequence: TGTGCCACCAGCGCCCGCCGGGTTGGTTCCTCCTACGAGCAGTACTTC.

The V gene is TRBV19, the J gene TRBJ1-1, with D possibly TRBD1 on 5 matching bases. V was trimmed by 3 bases and J by 6 bases, leaving 20 bases between them. CDR1 and CDR2 (germline): LNHDA, SQIVND (reference sequence). The CDR3 consists of 16 residues. Here the CDR3 reads CASSMGSGRLSAEAFF. As DNA, the CDR3 is TGTGCCAGTAGTATGGGTTCAGGGAGGTTGTCCGCTGAAGCTTTCTTT.

The chain carries TRBV5-6 and TRBJ2-5; TRBD2 is a possible D gene (5 bases). Germline V gives CDR1 SGHDT, CDR2 YYEEEE. CDR3 length: 15 residues. The germline V and J ends were trimmed by 4 bases and 7 bases, with 20 bases remaining between them. The CDR3 loop reads CASSLVLADLGTQYF. CDR3 sequence (DNA): TGTGCCAGCAGCCTCGTCCTAGCCGACCTGGGGACCCAGTACTTC.

The V and J genes are TRBV27 and TRBJ1-2, with D perhaps matching TRBD1 (5 bases). The germline gives CDR1 MNHEY, CDR2 SMNVEV (reference sequence). CDR3 size: 13 residues. Trimming shortened V by 6 bases and J by 7 bases, and 15 bases separated the two germline ends. The CDR3 DNA follows: TGTGCCAGCAGGCCCGGGGGACCTTTTGGCTACACCTTC. This codes for CASRPGGPFGYTF.

The rearrangement links TRBV30 to TRBJ2-4; possibly TRBD2 for D (6 bases). CDR1 GTSNPN and CDR2 SVGIG come from the germline V gene (reference sequence). The germline V and J ends were trimmed by 2 bases and 0 bases, with 14 bases remaining between them. This CDR3 has 16 amino acids. The CDR3 loop is CAWSSLGGIAKNIQYF. CDR3 coding DNA: TGTGCCTGGAGTAGCCTCGGAGGGATAGCCAAAAACATTCAGTACTTC.

This rearrangement joins TRBV10-3 to TRBJ2-7; TRBD2 is a possible D gene (6 bases). Trimming shortened V by 6 bases and J by 0 bases, and 18 bases separated the two germline ends. Germline lookup yields CDR1 ENHRY and CDR2 SYGVKD. This CDR3 contains 16 residues. CDR3: CAISPPVGGPSYEQYF. The CDR3 nucleotides read TGTGCCATCAGCCCGCCCGTGGGGGGACCCTCCTACGAGCAGTACTTC.

This clone was counted between two and nine times. The chain recombines TRBV6-4 with TRBJ2-2, with a tentative D call TRBD2 (5 bases). Germline V gene data show CDR1 as MRHNA and CDR2 as SNTAGT. CDR3 length equals 13 residues. The V gene lost 4 bases and the J gene lost 4 bases, with 7 bases spanning the gap. The CDR3 DNA sequence: TGTGCCAGCAGTGTTGAGGGCACCGGGGAGCTGTTTTTT. Translated: CASSVEGTGELFF.

In nucleotides, the CDR3 is TGTGCCAGTAGTATAGTTCCGGAGGGGGCCAACGTCCTGACTTTC. Encoded protein: CASSIVPEGANVLTF. The chain uses TRBV19 and TRBJ2-6; D is undetermined. CDR1 LNHDA and CDR2 SQIVND come from the germline V gene (reference sequence). V was trimmed by 1 base and J by 4 bases, leaving 8 bases between them. CDR3 length: 15 residues. Supplemented by reference TRBV19 and TRBJ2-6, the full variable domain reads DGGITQSPKYLFRKEGQNVTLSCEQNLNHDAMYWYRQDPGQGLRLIYYSQIVNDFQKGDIAEGYSVSREKKESFPLTVTSAQKNPTAFYLCASSIVPEGANVLTFGAGSRLTVL.

The J gene is TRBJ2-5, the V gene TRBV5-1; no definite D call. This CDR3 contains 12 residues. V was cut by 2 bases and J by 2 bases, with 4 bases left in between. Germline CDR1 SGHRS, CDR2 YFSETQ. The CDR3 sequence: CASSLLQETQYF. CDR3 DNA sequence: TGCGCCAGCAGCTTACTACAAGAGACCCAGTACTTC.